This T cell receptor beta chain is drawn from a study of T cells in Graves' hyperthyroidism and ophthalmopathy (dated by TCRdb to the late 2010s). A note on the overall study: Peripheral blood was sampled at the time of initial diagnosis, prior to any treatment. To identify distinguishing TCR V-J signatures, a discovery cohort of 95 to 100 patients was used, comprising 43 with Graves' ophthalmopathy and some 57 with stable Graves' hyperthyroidism. Prospective prediction of ophthalmopathy was tested in an independent validation cohort consisting of fewer than 20 hyperthyroidism patients and 15 or so patients who later progressed to ophthalmopathy. The 95 to 100 discovery patients were randomly split 7:3 into training and test sets. In roughly six Graves' hyperthyroidism patients, the study also compared T-cell repertoires from thyroid tissue with T-cell repertoires from blood. After sampling, hyperthyroidism patients received methimazole starting at 30 mg daily, and ophthalmopathy patients received high-dose intravenous methylprednisolone. TCR Vbeta CDR3 sequencing of roughly 140 peripheral blood samples (over 40 ophthalmopathy, about 74 hyperthyroidism and approximately 17 progressor patients) is reported in the paper. Overall study outcomes, separate from this receptor: Blood samples also contained most of the expanded thyroid clonotypes (frequency above 0.001), which suggests that blood repertoires may reflect thyroid immune responses. In validation, the model predicted progression to ophthalmopathy with over 65% sensitivity and 72% to 85% specificity, a median of about 6 months before onset. A 13 V-J signature model separated ophthalmopathy from stable hyperthyroidism, with around 91% sensitivity and 81.08% specificity in cross-validation and 80%/75% in testing. No statistical method was used to fix the sample size in advance, and group allocation was not hidden from the investigators.

In the ophthalmopathy patients, disease was moderately to severely active, with a Clinical Activity Score of 3 or more, a NOSPECS grade of 4 or more, and a duration of less than 3 months. The study excluded patients with uncontrolled infections, other autoimmune diseases, pregnancy or lactation. Diagnoses relied on clinical symptoms, serum thyroxine and TRAb, thyroid ultrasound and orbital computed tomography. PBMCs were separated from 8 to 10 ml of fresh peripheral blood using Ficoll-Paque density gradient centrifugation. Trizol reagent was used to extract total RNA, and RNA quality was then checked on an Agilent 2100 Bioanalyzer. As to this clonotype: Its antigen remains unidentified. No per-base quality is available; no much larger clone lies one base away.

The CDR3 numbers 13 residues from cysteine through phenylalanine. The only DNA kept is the CDR3, 39 bases in frame from the first base. Trimmed from V: 7 bases; trimmed from J: 6 bases; junction bases lacking a gene match: 4. TCR beta CDR3 regions were amplified from RNA transcripts. A first-round RT-PCR of the TCR CDR3 used the HTBI primer set with the Qiagen OneStep RT-PCR kit. The libraries were constructed in a second round of multiplex PCR and then size-selected and purified. Libraries were sequenced paired-end with 100 bp reads on an Illumina HiSeq2000. Turning to the authors' computational methods: SOAPnuke was used to process the raw data, with reads discarded if the reads contained adapters or uncalled bases, had a mean Phred below 15, or lacked an exact constant-primer or identifier match. COPE v1.2.5 was used to merge the high-quality paired reads, and each unique nucleotide sequence was defined as a clonotype. MiTCR v1.1 was used to align the clonotypes against IMGT TRBV, TRBD and TRBJ reference segments. The analysis was restricted to V-J combinations with a frequency above 0.0001, which together covered 99.2% of the repertoires. A TCS score was defined as the ratio of F50 (clonal expansion) to E x V (chaos), with BLOSUM62-based TCRdist applied between CDR3 peptides within each V-J. Welch's t-statistics and random forest reduced roughly 540 V-J features to 13, which were used in a naive Bayes classifier (R e1071). The raw public data were reprocessed by TCRdb itself: fastp quality trimming at Q25, MiXCR clonotype calling, in-frame beta chains only. A single entry per CDR3 protein holds the most common genes and DNA from its merged rows. These V and J calls rely on TCRdb rather than the paper's analysis. The sample table records 490,000 or so distinct CDR3 sequences; less than 25% of these occur just once. The ten largest clones represent under 55% of the sample.

The TCR was taken from a woman in her seventies with Graves' ophthalmopathy. This receptor chain uses TRBV12-3 or TRBV12-4 and TRBJ2-2; TRBD2 agrees with 8 junctional bases. Sequencing was done on a sample of blood. At the DNA level, the sequence is TGTGCCAGCAATCAAGCGGGAGCCGGGGAGCTGTTTTTT. Its translation is CASNQAGAGELFF.